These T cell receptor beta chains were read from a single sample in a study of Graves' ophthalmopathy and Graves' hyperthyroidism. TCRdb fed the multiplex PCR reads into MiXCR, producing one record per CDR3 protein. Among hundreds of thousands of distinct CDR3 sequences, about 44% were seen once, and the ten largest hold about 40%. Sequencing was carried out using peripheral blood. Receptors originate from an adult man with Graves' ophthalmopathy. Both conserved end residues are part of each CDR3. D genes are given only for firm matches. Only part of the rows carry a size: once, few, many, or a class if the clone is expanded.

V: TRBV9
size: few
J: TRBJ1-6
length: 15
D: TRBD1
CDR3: CASSRGQIYNSPLHF
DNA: TGTGCCAGCAGTCGGGGACAGATCTATAATTCACCCCTCCACTTT

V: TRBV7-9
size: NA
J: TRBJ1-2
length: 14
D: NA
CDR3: CASSARSPNYGYTF
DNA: TGTGCCAGCAGTGCCCGAAGCCCTAACTATGGCTACACCTTC

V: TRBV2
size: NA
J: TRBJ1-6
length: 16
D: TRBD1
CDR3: CASREDRVLRNSPLHF
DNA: TGTGCCAGCAGGGAGGACAGGGTCCTCAGGAATTCACCCCTCCACTTT

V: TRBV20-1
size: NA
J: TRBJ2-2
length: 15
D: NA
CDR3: CSASLPGVYTGELFF
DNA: TGCAGTGCTAGTCTCCCGGGAGTCTACACCGGGGAGCTGTTTTTT

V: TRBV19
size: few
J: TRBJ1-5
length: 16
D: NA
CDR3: CASSIEHRDFDQPQHF
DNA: TGTGCCAGTAGTATAGAGCACCGGGATTTTGATCAGCCCCAGCATTTT

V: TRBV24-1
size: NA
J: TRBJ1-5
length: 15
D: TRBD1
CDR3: CASSLQGQSNQPQHF
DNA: TGTGCCAGCAGTTTACAGGGACAGAGCAATCAGCCCCAGCATTTT

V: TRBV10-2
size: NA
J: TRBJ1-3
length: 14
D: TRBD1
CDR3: CASSATGRGNTTYF
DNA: TGCGCCAGCAGTGCGACAGGGAGAGGAAACACCACATATTTT

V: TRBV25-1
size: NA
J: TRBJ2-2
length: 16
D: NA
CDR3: CASSLVGGFETGELFF
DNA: TGTGCCAGCAGCTTAGTTGGAGGGTTTGAGACCGGGGAGCTGTTTTTT

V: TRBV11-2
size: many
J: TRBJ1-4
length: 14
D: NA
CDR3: CASSTRGLDEKLFF
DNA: TGTGCCAGCAGCACCAGGGGTCTTGATGAAAAACTGTTTTTT

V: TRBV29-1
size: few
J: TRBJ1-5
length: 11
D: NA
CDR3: CSLTYDQPQHF
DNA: TGCAGCTTAACGTACGATCAGCCCCAGCATTTT

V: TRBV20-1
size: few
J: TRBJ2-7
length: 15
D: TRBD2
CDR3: CSARKDQRGTYEQYF
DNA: TGCAGTGCTAGAAAGGACCAGCGGGGTACCTACGAGCAGTACTTC

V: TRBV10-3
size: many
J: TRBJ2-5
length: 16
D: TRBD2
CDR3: CAISDPGTSGVGAQYF
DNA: TGTGCCATCAGTGATCCCGGGACTAGCGGGGTTGGGGCCCAGTACTTC

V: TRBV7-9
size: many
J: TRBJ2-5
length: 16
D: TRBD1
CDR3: CASSRGTGRMVETQYF
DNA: TGTGCCAGCAGCCGAGGGACAGGGCGGATGGTAGAGACCCAGTACTTC

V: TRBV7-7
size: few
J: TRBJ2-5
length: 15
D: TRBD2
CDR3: CASSLTSGVQETQYF
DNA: TGTGCTAGCAGCTTGACTAGCGGGGTACAAGAGACCCAGTACTTC

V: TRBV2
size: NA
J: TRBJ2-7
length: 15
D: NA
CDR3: CASSQEGTRYGEQYF
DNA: TGTGCCAGCAGCCAAGAAGGGACGAGGTATGGGGAGCAGTACTTC

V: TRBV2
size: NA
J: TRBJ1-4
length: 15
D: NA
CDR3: CASRRPGTLNEKLFF
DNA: TGTGCCAGCAGAAGACCAGGGACATTAAATGAAAAACTGTTTTTT

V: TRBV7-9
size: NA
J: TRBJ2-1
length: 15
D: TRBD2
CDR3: CASSSSGRAGNEQFF
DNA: TGTGCCAGCAGCTCTAGCGGGAGGGCCGGTAATGAGCAGTTCTTC

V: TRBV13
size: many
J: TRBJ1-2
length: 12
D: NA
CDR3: CASSRDAYGYTF
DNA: TGTGCCAGCAGCAGAGACGCGTATGGCTACACCTTC

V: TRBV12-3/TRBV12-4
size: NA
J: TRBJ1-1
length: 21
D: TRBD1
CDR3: CASSYSRRLRGTGGGYTEAFF
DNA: TGTGCCAGCAGTTACTCGAGGCGTCTTCGCGGGACAGGGGGCGGGTACACTGAAGCTTTCTTT

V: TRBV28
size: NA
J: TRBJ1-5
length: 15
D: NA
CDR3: CASSLIRPRDQPQHF
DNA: TGTGCCAGCAGTTTAATTAGGCCCAGGGATCAGCCCCAGCATTTT

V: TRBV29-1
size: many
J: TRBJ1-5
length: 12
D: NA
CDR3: CSVVGSNQPQHF
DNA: TGCAGCGTTGTAGGGAGCAATCAGCCCCAGCATTTT

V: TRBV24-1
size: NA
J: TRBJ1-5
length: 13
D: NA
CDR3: CASSLLDGQPQHF
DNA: TGTGCCAGCAGCCTCTTGGATGGTCAGCCCCAGCATTTT

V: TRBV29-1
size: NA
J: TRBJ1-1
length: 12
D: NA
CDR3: CSSGFSGTEAFF
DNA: TGCAGCTCAGGCTTCTCGGGTACTGAAGCTTTCTTT

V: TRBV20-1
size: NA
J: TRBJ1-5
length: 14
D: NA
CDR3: CSARRTASNQPQHF
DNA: TGCAGTGCTAGAAGGACCGCTAGCAATCAGCCCCAGCATTTT

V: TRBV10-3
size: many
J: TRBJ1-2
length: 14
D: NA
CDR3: CAISEGGGTDGYTF
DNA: TGTGCCATCAGTGAGGGCGGGGGTACTGATGGCTACACCTTC

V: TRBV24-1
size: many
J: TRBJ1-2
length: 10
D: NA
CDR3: CATSLRGYTF
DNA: TGTGCCACCAGTCTTCGAGGCTACACCTTC

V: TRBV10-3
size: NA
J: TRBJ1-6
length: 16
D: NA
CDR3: CASRPHRSSYNSPLHF
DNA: TGTGCCAGCAGACCCCATAGGTCCTCCTATAATTCACCCCTCCACTTT

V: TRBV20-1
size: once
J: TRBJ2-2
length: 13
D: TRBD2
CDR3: CSGLADNTGELFF
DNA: TGCAGTGGACTAGCGGATAACACCGGGGAGCTGTTTTTT

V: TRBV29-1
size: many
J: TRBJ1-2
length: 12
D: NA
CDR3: CSVEEGNYGYTF
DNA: TGCAGCGTTGAGGAGGGAAACTATGGCTACACCTTC

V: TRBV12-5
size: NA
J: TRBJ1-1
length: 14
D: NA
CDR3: CASRYGTGNTEAFF
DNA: TGTGCCAGCAGATACGGGACGGGGAACACTGAAGCTTTCTTT

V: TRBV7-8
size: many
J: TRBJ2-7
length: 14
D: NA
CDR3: CASSLHAISYEQYF
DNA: TGTGCCAGCAGCTTACATGCTATCTCCTACGAGCAGTACTTC

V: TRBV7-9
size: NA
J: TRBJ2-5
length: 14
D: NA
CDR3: CASSLRRAKETQYF
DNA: TGTGCCAGCAGCCTCCGCCGGGCGAAAGAGACCCAGTACTTC

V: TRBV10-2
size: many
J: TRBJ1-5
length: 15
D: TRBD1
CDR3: CASRAQGVLNQPQHF
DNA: TGCGCCAGCAGAGCACAGGGGGTGTTAAATCAGCCCCAGCATTTT

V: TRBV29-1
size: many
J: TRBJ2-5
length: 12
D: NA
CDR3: CSVDEFQETQYF
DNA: TGCAGCGTTGACGAATTCCAAGAGACCCAGTACTTC

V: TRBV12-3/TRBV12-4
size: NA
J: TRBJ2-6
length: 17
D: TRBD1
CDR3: CASNPGQGTPGANVLTF
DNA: TGTGCCAGCAACCCGGGACAGGGTACTCCTGGGGCCAACGTCCTGACTTTC

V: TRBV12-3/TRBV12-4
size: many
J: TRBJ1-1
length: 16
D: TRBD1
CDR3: CASSLTVGTGGTEAFF
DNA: TGTGCCAGCAGTCTCACCGTCGGGACAGGGGGAACTGAAGCTTTCTTT

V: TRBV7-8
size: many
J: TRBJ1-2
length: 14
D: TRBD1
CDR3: CASSVGQGGYGYTF
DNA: TGTGCCAGCAGCGTAGGACAGGGGGGCTATGGCTACACCTTC

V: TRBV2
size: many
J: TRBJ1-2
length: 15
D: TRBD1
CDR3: CASSVFRTGNYGYTF
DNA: TGTGCCAGCAGTGTTTTCCGGACAGGGAACTATGGCTACACCTTC

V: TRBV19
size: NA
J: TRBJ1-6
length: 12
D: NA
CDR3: CASSQQDSPLHF
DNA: TGTGCCAGTAGTCAACAAGATTCACCCCTCCACTTT

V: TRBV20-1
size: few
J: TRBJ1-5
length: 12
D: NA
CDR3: CSASGYNQPQHF
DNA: TGCAGTGCTAGTGGTTACAATCAGCCCCAGCATTTT

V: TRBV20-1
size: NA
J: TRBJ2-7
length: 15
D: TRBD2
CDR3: CSALSLAGSGYEQYF
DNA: TGCAGTGCTCTCTCCCTAGCGGGAAGCGGCTACGAGCAGTACTTC

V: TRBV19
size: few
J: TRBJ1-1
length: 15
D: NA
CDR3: CASSLDKLGASKAFF
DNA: TGTGCCAGTAGTCTCGATAAGCTCGGGGCGTCGAAAGCTTTCTTT

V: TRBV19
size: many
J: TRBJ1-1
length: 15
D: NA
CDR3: CASSIKGVVRTEAFF
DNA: TGTGCCAGTAGTATAAAGGGTGTGGTGAGGACTGAAGCTTTCTTT

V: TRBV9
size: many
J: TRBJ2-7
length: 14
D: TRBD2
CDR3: CASSARLASYEQYF
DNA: TGTGCCAGCAGCGCTCGACTAGCATCCTACGAGCAGTACTTC

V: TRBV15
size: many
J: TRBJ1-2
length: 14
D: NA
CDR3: CATSRGPTAYGYTF
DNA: TGTGCCACCAGCAGAGGCCCGACAGCCTATGGCTACACCTTC